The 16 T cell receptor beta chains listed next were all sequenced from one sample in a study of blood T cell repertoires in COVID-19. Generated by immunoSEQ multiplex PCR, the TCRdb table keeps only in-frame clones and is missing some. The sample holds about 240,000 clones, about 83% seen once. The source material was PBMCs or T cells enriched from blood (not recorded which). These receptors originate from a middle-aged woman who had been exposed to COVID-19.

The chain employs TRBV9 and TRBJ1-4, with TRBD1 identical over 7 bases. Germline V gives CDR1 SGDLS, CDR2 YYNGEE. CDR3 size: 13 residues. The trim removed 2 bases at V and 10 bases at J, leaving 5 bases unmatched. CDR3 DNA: TGTGCCAGCAGCGTCAAGGGGGCCGGAAAACTGTTTTTT. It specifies CASSVKGAGKLFF.

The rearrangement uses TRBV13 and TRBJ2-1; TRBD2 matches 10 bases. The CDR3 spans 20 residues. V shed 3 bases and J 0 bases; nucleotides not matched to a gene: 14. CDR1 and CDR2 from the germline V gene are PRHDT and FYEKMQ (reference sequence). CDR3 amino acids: CASSFYPLAGAAISYNEQFF. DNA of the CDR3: TGTGCCAGCAGCTTCTACCCCCTAGCGGGGGCAGCCATCTCCTACAATGAGCAGTTCTTC.

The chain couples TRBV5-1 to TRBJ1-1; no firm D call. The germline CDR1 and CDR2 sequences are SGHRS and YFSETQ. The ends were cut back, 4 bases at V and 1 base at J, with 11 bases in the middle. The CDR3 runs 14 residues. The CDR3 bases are TGCGCCAGCAGCGACGGACGGGGGAACACTGAAGCTTTCTTT. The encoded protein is CASSDGRGNTEAFF.

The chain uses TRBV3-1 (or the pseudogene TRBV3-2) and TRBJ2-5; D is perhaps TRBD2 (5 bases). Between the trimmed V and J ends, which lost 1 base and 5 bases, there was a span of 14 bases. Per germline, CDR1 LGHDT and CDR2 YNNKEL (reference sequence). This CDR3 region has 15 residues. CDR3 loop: CASSQGPTSGETQYF. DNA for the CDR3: TGTGCCAGCAGCCAAGGGCCGACATCGGGGGAGACCCAGTACTTC.

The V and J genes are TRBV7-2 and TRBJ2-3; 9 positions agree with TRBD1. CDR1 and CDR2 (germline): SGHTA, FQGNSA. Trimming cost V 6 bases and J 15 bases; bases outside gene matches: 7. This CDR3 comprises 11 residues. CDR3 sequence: CASSIGTGIYF. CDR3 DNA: TGTGCCAGCAGTATAGGGACAGGGATTTATTTT. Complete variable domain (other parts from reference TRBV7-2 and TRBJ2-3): GAGVSQSPSNKVTEKGKDVELRCDPISGHTALYWYRQSLGQGLEFLIYFQGNSAPDKSGLPSDRFSAERTGGSVSTLTIQRTQQEDSAVYLCASSIGTGIYFGPGTRLTVL.

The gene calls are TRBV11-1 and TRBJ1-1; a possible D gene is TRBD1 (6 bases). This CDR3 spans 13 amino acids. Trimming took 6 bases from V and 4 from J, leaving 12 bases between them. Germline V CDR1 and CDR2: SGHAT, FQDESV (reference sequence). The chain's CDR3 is CASSGGAGTEAFF. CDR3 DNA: TGTGCCAGCAGTGGGGGCGCAGGCACTGAAGCTTTCTTT.

The CDR3 sequence: CASSLRTGTDTQYF. The CDR3 bases are TGTGCCAGCAGTCTAAGGACAGGCACAGATACGCAGTATTTT. V and J are TRBV2 and TRBJ2-3; possible D gene TRBD1, 6 bases. The CDR3 has 14 amino acids. The germline V gene encodes CDR1 SNHLY and CDR2 FYNNEI. The V end was cut by 5 bases, the J end by 1 base, with 10 bases between.

CDR3 nucleotides: TGTGCCAGCAGCGTTACAGTCCTCGTTGACACAGATACGCAGTATTTT. It encodes CASSVTVLVDTDTQYF. The V gene is TRBV7-9, the J gene TRBJ2-3; D ambiguous. This CDR3 has 16 amino acids. CDR1 and CDR2 from the germline V gene are SEHNR and FQNEAQ (reference sequence). V lost 5 bases, J lost 2 bases, and 17 bases lay in between.

The CDR3 DNA follows: TGTGCCAGCAGCTCCCCTAAAACTCCAAATCAGCCCCAGCATTTT. Protein product: CASSSPKTPNQPQHF. This rearrangement joins TRBV5-6 to TRBJ1-5; D not resolved. V lost 3 bases and J lost 4, with 14 bases in between. Germline loops: CDR1 SGHDT, CDR2 YYEEEE. The CDR3 sequence is 15 residues long.

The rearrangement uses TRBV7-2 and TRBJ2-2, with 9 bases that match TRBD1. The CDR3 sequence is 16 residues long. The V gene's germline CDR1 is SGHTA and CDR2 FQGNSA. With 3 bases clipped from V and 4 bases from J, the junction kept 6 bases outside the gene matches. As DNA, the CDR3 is TGTGCCAGCAGCTTGGGACAGGGATCAGTCACCGGGGAGCTGTTTTTT. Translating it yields CASSLGQGSVTGELFF.

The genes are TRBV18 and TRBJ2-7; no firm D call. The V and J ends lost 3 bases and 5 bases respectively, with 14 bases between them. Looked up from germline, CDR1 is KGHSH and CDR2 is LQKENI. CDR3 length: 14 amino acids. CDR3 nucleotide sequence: TGTGCCAGCTCACCTGAAGTATCGGTCCACGAGCAGTACTTC. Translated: CASSPEVSVHEQYF.

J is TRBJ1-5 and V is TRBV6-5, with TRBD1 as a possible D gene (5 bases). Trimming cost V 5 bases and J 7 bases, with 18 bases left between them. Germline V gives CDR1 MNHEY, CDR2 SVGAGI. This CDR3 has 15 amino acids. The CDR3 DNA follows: TGTGCCAGCAGTCCCGGAGCGGGGACTGGGCAGCCCCAGCATTTT. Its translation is CASSPGAGTGQPQHF.

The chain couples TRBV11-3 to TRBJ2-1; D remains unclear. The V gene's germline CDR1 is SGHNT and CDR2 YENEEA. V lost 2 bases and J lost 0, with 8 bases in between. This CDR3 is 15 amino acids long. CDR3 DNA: TGTGCCAGCAGCTTATACTCAGGCTCCTACAATGAGCAGTTCTTC. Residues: CASSLYSGSYNEQFF.

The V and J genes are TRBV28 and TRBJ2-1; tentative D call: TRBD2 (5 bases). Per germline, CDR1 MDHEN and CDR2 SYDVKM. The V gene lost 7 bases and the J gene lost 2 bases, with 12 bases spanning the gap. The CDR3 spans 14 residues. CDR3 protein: CASKGVVAYNEQFF. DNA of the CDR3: TGTGCCAGCAAGGGAGTGGTCGCCTACAATGAGCAGTTCTTC.

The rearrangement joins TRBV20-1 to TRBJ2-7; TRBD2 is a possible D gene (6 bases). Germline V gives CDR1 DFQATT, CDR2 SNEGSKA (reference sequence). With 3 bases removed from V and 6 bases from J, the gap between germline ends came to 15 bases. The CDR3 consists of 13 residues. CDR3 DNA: TGCAGTGCTAGTATCCCGGGGAGGAGCGAGCAGTACTTC. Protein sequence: CSASIPGRSEQYF.

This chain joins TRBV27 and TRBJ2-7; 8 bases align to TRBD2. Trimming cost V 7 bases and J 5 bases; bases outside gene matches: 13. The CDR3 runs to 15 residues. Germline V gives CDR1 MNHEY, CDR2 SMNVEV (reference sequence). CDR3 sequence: CASNPEGGRFNEQYF. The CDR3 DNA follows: TGTGCCAGCAATCCCGAGGGCGGGAGGTTCAACGAGCAGTACTTC.